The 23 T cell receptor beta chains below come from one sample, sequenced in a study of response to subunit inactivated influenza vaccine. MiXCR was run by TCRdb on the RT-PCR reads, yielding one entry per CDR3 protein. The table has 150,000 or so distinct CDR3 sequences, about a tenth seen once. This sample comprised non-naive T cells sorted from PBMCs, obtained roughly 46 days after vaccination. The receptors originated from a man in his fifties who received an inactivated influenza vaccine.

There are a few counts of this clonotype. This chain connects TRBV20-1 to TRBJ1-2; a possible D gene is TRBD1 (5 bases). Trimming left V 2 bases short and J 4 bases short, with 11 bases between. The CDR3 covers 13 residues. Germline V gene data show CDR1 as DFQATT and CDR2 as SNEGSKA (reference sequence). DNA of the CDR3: TGCAGTGCTAGACCGGACAACTCCTATGGCTACACCTTC. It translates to CSARPDNSYGYTF.

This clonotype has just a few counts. CDR3 coding DNA: TGTGCCAGCAGCCCGAGGGACAGCCGGCTCTACTTC. Protein sequence: CASSPRDSRLYF. This chain links TRBV7-2 with TRBJ2-5, with 7 bases aligning to TRBD1. CDR3 length equals 12 residues. The germline V gene has CDR1 SGHTA and CDR2 FQGNSA. The V segment lost 5 bases and the J segment 14 bases; nucleotides outside the gene matches: 11.

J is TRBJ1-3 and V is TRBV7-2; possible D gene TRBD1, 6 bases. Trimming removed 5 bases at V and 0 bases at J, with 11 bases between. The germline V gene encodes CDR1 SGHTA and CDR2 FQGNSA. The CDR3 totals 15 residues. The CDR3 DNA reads TGTGCCAGCAGCAGGACAGACTCCTCTGGAAACACCATATATTTT. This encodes CASSRTDSSGNTIYF.

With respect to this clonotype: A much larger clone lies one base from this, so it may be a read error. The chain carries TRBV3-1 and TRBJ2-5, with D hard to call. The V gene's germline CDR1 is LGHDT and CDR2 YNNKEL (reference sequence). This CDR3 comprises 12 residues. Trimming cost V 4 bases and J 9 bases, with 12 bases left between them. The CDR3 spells CASSRHRRSQYF. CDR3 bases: TGTGCCAGCAGCCGCCACCGTCGGTCCCAGTACTTC.

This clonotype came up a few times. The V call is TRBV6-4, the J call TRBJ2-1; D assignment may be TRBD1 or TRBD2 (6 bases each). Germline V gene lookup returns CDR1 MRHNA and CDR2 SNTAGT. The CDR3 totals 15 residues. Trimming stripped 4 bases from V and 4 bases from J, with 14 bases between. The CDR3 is CASSAEGGPYNEQFF. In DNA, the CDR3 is TGTGCCAGCAGTGCGGAGGGGGGCCCTTACAATGAGCAGTTCTTC.

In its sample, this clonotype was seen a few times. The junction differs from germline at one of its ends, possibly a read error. The CDR3 DNA reads as TGTGCCAGCAGCTTAGACAGGGGGCATGGAGAGCAGTACTTC. Protein: CASSLDRGHGEQYF. The V call is TRBV12-3 or TRBV12-4, the J call TRBJ2-7, with 10 positions matching TRBD1. This CDR3 comprises 14 residues.

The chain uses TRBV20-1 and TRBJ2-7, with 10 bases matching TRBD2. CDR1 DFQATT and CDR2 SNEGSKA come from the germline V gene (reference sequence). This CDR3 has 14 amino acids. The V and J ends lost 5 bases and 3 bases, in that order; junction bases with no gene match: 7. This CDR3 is CSAVPGLASYEQYF. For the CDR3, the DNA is TGCAGTGCTGTACCGGGACTAGCGAGCTACGAGCAGTACTTC.

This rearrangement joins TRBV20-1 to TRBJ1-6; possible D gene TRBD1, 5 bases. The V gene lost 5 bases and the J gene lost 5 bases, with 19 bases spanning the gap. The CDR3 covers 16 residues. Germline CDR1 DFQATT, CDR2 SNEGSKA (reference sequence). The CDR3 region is CSAQITRDPDNSPLHF. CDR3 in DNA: TGCAGTGCTCAAATAACTAGGGACCCAGATAATTCACCCCTCCACTTT.

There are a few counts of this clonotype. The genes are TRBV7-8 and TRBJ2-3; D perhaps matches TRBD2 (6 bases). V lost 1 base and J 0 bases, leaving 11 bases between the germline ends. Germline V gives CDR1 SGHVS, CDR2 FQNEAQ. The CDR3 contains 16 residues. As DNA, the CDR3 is TGTGCCAGCAGCTTAGGGGTTAGCGGAAGCACAGATACGCAGTATTTT. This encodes CASSLGVSGSTDTQYF.

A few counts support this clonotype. The CDR3 loop reads CASSLVASNNEQFF. In DNA form, the CDR3 reads TGCGCCAGCAGCTTGGTGGCTAGCAACAATGAGCAGTTCTTC. V and J are TRBV5-1 and TRBJ2-1; a possible D gene is TRBD2 (5 bases). V dropped 0 bases and J dropped 5 bases, with 9 bases sitting between them. Germline V gene sequence: CDR1 SGHRS, CDR2 YFSETQ. This CDR3 comprises 14 residues.

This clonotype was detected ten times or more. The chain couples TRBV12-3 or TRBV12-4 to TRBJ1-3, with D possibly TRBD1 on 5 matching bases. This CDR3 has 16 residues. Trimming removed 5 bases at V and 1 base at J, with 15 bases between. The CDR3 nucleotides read TGTGCCAGCAGTCGAGGACAAACAGATTCTGGAAACACCATATATTTT. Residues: CASSRGQTDSGNTIYF.

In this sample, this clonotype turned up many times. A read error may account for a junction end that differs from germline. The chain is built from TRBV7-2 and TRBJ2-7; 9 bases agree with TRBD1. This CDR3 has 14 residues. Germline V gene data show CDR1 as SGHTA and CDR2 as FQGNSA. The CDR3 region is CASSLVGGQGLLGF. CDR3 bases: TGTGCCAGCAGCTTAGTTGGGGGACAGGGCCTTCTAGGGTTC.

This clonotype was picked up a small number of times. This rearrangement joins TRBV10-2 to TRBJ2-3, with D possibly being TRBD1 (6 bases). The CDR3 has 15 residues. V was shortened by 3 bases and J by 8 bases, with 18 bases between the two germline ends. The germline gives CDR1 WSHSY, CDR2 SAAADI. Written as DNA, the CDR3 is TGCGCCAGCAGTGAAGGGGGACCACCTTTTGGTACGCAGTATTTT. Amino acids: CASSEGGPPFGTQYF.

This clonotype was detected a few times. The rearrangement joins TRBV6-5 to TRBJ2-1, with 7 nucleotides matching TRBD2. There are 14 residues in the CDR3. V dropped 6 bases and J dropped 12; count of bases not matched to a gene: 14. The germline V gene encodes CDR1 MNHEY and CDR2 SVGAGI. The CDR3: CASSYASGGLWQFF. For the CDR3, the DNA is TGTGCCAGCAGCTACGCTAGCGGAGGATTATGGCAGTTCTTC.

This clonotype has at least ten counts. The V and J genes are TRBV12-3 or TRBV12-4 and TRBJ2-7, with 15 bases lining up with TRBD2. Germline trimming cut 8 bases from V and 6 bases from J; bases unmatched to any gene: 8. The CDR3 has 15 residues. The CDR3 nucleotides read TGTGCCAGCGGGACTCCGGGACTAGCGGGGGGCGAGCAGTACTTC. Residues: CASGTPGLAGGEQYF.

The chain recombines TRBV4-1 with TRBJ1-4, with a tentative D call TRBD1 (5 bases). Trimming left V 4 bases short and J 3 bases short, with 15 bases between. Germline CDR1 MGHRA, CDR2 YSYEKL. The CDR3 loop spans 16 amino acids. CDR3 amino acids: CASSLTGDTANEKLFF. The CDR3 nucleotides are TGCGCCAGCAGCCTAACGGGGGATACGGCTAATGAAAAACTGTTTTTT.

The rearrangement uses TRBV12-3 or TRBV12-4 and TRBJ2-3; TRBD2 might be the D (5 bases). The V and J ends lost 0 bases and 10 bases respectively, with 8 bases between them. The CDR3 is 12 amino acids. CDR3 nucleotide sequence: TGTGCCAGCAGTTTAGCGGCGGGCGCGCAGTATTTT. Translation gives CASSLAAGAQYF.

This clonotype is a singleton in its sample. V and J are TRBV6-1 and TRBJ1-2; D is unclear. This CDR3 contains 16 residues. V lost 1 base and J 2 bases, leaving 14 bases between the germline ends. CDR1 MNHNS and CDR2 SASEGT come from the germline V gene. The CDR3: CASSEVRDRRNYGYTF. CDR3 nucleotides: TGTGCCAGCAGTGAAGTGAGGGATCGCCGGAACTATGGCTACACCTTC.

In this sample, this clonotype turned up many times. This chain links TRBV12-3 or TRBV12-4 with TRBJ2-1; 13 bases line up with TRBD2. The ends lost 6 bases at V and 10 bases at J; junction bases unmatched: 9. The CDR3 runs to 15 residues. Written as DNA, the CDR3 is TGTGCCAGCAGCCTGACTAGCGGGGGGCGGTGGGAGCAGTTCTTC. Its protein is CASSLTSGGRWEQFF.

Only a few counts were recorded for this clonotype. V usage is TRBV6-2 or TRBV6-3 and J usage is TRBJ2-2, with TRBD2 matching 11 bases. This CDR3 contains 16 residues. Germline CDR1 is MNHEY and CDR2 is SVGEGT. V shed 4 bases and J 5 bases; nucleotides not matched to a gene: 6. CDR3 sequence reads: CASSFPSGRLTGELFF. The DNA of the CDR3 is TGTGCCAGCAGTTTCCCTAGCGGGAGGCTTACCGGGGAGCTGTTTTTT.

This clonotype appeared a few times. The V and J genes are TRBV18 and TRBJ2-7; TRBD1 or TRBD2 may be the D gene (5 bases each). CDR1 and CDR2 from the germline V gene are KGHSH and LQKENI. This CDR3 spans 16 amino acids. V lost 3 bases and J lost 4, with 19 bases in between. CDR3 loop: CASSPAGTGALYEQYF. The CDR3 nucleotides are TGTGCCAGCTCACCCGCAGGGACCGGGGCATTATACGAGCAGTACTTC.

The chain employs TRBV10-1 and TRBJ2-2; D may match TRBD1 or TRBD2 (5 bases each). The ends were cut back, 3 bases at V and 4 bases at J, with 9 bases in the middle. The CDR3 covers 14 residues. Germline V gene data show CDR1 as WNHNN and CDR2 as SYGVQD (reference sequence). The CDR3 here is CASSDGTTTGELFF. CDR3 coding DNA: TGCGCCAGCAGTGATGGGACGACCACCGGGGAGCTGTTTTTT.

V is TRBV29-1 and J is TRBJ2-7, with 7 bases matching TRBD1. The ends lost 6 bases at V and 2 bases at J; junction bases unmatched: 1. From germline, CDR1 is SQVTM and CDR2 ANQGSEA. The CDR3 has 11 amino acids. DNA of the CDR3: TGCAGCGTCCAGGGGGCCTACGAGCAGTACTTC. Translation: CSVQGAYEQYF.